This T cell receptor beta chain was found in a study of blood T cell repertoires in COVID-19. Looking at the study overall: T cells, B-cell-depleted T cells, or PBMCs supplied cDNA or gDNA.

As for this clone: The sample holds other DNA sequences that translate to the same CDR3.

In the original processing: Using reference gene primer amplification, nucleated cell counts were estimated. Some clones are missing from TCRdb's copy, which holds only in-frame ones; the method was immunoSEQ multiplex PCR. That table gives V, J and clone size, and the DNA gave D and trimming. The table records fewer than 75,000 clones, 75% to 90% of them present only once. Germline CDR1 SGHTA, CDR2 FQGNSA. V lost 3 bases, J lost 2 bases, and 5 bases lay in between. This CDR3 spans 13 amino acids. This TCR derives from a man aged 45-60 years with active COVID-19. V and J are TRBV7-2 and TRBJ1-5; no reliable D call. The specimen was peripheral blood. CDR3 coding DNA: TGTGCCAGCAGCTTTCGCGGCAATCAGCCCCAGCATTTT. Its protein is CASSFRGNQPQHF.